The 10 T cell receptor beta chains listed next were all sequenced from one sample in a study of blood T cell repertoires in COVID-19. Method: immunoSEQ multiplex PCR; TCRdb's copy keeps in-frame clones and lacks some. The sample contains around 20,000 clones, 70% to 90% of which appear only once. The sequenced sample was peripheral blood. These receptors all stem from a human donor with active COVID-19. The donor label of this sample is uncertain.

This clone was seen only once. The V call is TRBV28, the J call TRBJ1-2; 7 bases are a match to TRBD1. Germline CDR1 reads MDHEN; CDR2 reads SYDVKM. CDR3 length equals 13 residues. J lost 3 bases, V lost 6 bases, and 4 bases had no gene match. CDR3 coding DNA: TGTGCCAGCAGCTTCGGGACAGACTATGGCTACACCTTC. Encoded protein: CASSFGTDYGYTF.

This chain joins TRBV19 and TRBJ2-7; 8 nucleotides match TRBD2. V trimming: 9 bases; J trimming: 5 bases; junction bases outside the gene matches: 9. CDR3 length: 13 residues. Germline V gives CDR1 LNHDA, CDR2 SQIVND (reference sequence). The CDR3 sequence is CASQAGVRDEQYF. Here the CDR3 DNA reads TGTGCCAGCCAAGCGGGAGTGCGGGACGAGCAGTACTTC. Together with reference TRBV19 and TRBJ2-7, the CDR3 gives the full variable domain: DGGITQSPKYLFRKEGQNVTLSCEQNLNHDAMYWYRQDPGQGLRLIYYSQIVNDFQKGDIAEGYSVSREKKESFPLTVTSAQKNPTAFYLCASQAGVRDEQYFGPGTRLTVT.

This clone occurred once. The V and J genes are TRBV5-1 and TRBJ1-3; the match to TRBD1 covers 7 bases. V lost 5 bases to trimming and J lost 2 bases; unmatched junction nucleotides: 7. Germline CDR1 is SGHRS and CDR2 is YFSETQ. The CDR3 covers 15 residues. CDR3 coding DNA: TGCGCCAGCAGTTTGACACAGGGGCCTGGAAACACCATATATTTT. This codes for CASSLTQGPGNTIYF.

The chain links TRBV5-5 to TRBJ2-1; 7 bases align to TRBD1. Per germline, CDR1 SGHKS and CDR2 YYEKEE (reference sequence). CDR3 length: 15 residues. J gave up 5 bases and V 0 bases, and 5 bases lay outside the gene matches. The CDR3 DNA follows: TGTGCCAGCAGCTTGGCCGGTGGGACAGACAATGAGCAGTTCTTC. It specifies CASSLAGGTDNEQFF.

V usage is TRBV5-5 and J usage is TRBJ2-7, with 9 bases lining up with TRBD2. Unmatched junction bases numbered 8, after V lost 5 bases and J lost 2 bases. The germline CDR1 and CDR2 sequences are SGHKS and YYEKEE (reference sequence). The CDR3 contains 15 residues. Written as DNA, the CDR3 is TGTGCCAGCAGACCAGTAGCGGGAGCCCCCTACGAGCAGTACTTC. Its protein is CASRPVAGAPYEQYF.

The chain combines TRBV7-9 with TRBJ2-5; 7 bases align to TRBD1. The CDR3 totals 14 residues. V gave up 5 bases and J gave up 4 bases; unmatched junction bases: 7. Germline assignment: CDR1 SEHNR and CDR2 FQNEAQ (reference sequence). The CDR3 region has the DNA TGTGCCAGCAGCCCCGACAGGGTTAGAGAGACCCAGTACTTC. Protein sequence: CASSPDRVRETQYF.

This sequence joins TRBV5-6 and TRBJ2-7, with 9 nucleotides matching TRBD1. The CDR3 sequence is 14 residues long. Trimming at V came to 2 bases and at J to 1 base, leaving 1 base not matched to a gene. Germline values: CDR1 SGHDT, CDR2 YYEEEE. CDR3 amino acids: CASSFGQGSYEQYF. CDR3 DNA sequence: TGTGCCAGCAGCTTCGGACAGGGGTCCTACGAGCAGTACTTC.

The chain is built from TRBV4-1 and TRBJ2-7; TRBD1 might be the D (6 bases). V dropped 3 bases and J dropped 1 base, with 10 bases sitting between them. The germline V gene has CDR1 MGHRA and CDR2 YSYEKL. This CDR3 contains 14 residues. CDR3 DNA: TGCGCCAGCAGCCATAGCAGGGGATCCTACGAGCAGTACTTC. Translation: CASSHSRGSYEQYF.

This CDR3 reads CASSPTSGSYEQYF. In DNA form, the CDR3 reads TGTGCCAGCTCACCGACTAGCGGATCCTACGAGCAGTACTTC. The J gene is TRBJ2-7, the V gene TRBV18; 9 nucleotides align to TRBD2. Per germline, CDR1 KGHSH and CDR2 LQKENI. This CDR3 is 14 amino acids long. The trim removed 3 bases at V and 1 base at J, leaving 1 base unmatched.

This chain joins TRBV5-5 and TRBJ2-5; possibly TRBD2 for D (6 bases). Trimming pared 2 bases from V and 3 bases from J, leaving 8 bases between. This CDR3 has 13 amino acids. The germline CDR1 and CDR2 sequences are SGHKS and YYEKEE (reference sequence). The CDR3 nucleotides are TGTGCCAGCAGCTTCGGCGGGGAAGAGACCCAGTACTTC. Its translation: CASSFGGEETQYF.